This T cell receptor (beta chain) derives from a study of graft-versus-host responses after intestinal transplantation. Whole-study findings and limits: Elevated graft-versus-host to host-versus-graft clonal ratios in allografts were recorded for patients with graft-donor T cell macrochimerism.

There are 15 residues in the CDR3. In germline, CDR1 is LNHDA, CDR2 SQIVND (reference sequence). J was trimmed by 5 bases and V by 8 bases; bases with no gene match: 9. This clone was detected only once. Antigen unknown. The table came from immunoSEQ multiplex PCR; TCRdb's copy has only in-frame clones and leaves some out. Found here are about 70,000 clones, over 75% of them singletons; the top ten hold 0.39%. The TCR originated in a human donor who was the organ donor for an intestinal transplant. This chain joins TRBV19 and TRBJ1-5; 10 nucleotides match TRBD1. This sample comprised unstimulated CD4+ T cells sorted from spleen or lymph node cells, obtained before transplant. CDR3 amino acids: CASWEGTGDYQPQHF. The CDR3 DNA follows: TGTGCCAGTTGGGAGGGGACAGGGGATTATCAGCCCCAGCATTTT.